The rows below give T cell receptor beta chains drawn from one sample of a study of shared clonotypes between healthy human individuals. The protocol was immunoSEQ multiplex PCR, while the TCRdb copy is restricted to in-frame clones and leaves out a portion. The sample has fewer than 600,000 clones, 70% to 80% seen once. The sample taken for sequencing was PBMCs. These TCRs come from a middle-aged woman in good health. Some clones in this sample may be carry-over from other donors' samples. Each CDR3 is given with its conserved first and last residue. D genes are given only for firm matches. Where a row states a size, it is once, few, many or the class of an expanded clone; other rows omit it.

clone_size	d_call	v_call	j_call	cdr3_aa	cdr3_nt
-	TRBD1	TRBV2	TRBJ1-6	CASRGDRYNSPLHF	TGTGCCAGCAGGGGGGACAGATATAATTCACCCCTCCACTTT
-	TRBD2	TRBV19	TRBJ2-2	CASKPLAGVESGELFF	TGTGCCAGTAAACCCCTAGCGGGAGTGGAGTCCGGGGAGCTGTTTTTT
-	-	TRBV15	TRBJ2-3	CATSRGHRQARTDTQYF	TGTGCCACCAGCAGAGGTCACCGACAGGCACGCACAGATACGCAGTATTTT
-	TRBD1	TRBV18	TRBJ1-4	CASSPGGQANEKLFF	TGTGCCAGCTCACCAGGGGGACAGGCAAATGAAAAACTGTTTTTT
few	-	TRBV19	TRBJ1-1	CASSPSTLTEAFF	TGTGCCAGTAGTCCCTCGACACTCACTGAAGCTTTCTTT
-	TRBD2	TRBV14	TRBJ2-1	CASSQEPPVSREGNEQFF	TGTGCCAGCAGCCAAGAACCCCCAGTATCTCGGGAGGGGAATGAGCAGTTCTTC
-	-	TRBV11-1	TRBJ2-7	CASSLSLQNYEQYF	TGTGCCAGCAGCTTATCGTTACAGAACTACGAGCAGTACTTC
-	-	TRBV7-8	TRBJ1-2	CASSLTGMGYTF	TGTGCCAGCAGCTTAACGGGTATGGGCTACACCTTC
-	-	TRBV27	TRBJ1-5	CASQSHNQPQHF	TGTGCCAGTCAGAGTCACAATCAGCCCCAGCATTTT
-	TRBD1	TRBV19	TRBJ2-2	CASSPRQGRTGELFF	TGTGCCAGTAGTCCGCGACAGGGTCGCACCGGGGAGCTGTTTTTT
once	-	TRBV7-9	TRBJ1-5	CASGQDNQPQHF	TGTGCCAGCGGTCAGGACAATCAGCCCCAGCATTTT
-	TRBD2	TRBV7-2	TRBJ2-2	CASSLAGTSGTGELFF	TGTGCCAGCAGCTTAGCCGGGACTAGCGGCACCGGGGAGCTGTTTTTT
-	-	TRBV5-1	TRBJ2-1	CASSFIGGDNEQFF	TGCGCCAGCAGCTTTATTGGAGGGGACAATGAGCAGTTCTTC
-	TRBD2	TRBV5-1	TRBJ2-5	CASSLPSGRLGETQYF	TGCGCCAGCAGCTTGCCTAGCGGGAGGTTAGGAGAGACCCAGTACTTC
-	TRBD1	TRBV18	TRBJ1-3	CASSRGQGQENTIYF	TGTGCCAGCTCACGCGGACAGGGCCAGGAAAACACCATATATTTT
-	-	TRBV6-4	TRBJ2-2	CASSDSYPSESGELFF	TGTGCCAGCAGTGACTCGTACCCTAGCGAGTCCGGGGAGCTGTTTTTT
-	TRBD1	TRBV11-2	TRBJ2-7	CASSPLRDSPYEQYF	TGTGCCAGCAGCCCGCTCCGGGACAGTCCCTACGAGCAGTACTTC
-	TRBD1	TRBV7-2	TRBJ2-7	CASSPGQGMSYEQYF	TGTGCCAGCAGCCCAGGACAGGGCATGTCCTACGAGCAGTACTTC
-	-	TRBV5-6	TRBJ2-6	CASSWGTTGANVLTF	TGTGCCAGCAGCTGGGGCACGACTGGGGCCAACGTCCTGACTTTC
-	TRBD1	TRBV6-5	TRBJ1-5	CASSLSRGGGDQHF	TGTGCCAGCAGTCTAAGCAGGGGAGGGGGCGACCAGCATTTT
-	-	TRBV5-8	TRBJ2-3	CASSVRGTDTQYF	TGTGCCAGCAGCGTCAGGGGTACAGATACGCAGTATTTT
-	TRBD2	TRBV7-9	TRBJ2-1	CASSLRESSYNEQFF	TGTGCCAGCAGCTTGCGGGAGAGCTCCTACAATGAGCAGTTCTTC
-	-	TRBV5-5	TRBJ2-1	CASSLEAGLQFF	TGTGCCAGCAGCTTGGAGGCGGGTTTGCAGTTCTTC
-	TRBD1	TRBV5-1	TRBJ2-1	CASSLATGGLNNEQFF	TGCGCCAGCAGCTTGGCGACAGGGGGGCTTAACAATGAGCAGTTCTTC
few	-	TRBV30	TRBJ1-1	CAWRGLGMAFF	TGTGCCTGGAGAGGTCTGGGGATGGCTTTCTTT
-	-	TRBV7-9	TRBJ1-2	CASSLFMNNDLPFYGYTF	TGTGCCAGCAGCTTATTTATGAACAACGATCTCCCTTTCTATGGCTACACCTTC
-	-	TRBV7-6	TRBJ2-3	CASSGFAGSTDTQYF	TGTGCCAGCAGCGGTTTTGCGGGATCCACAGATACGCAGTATTTT
few	-	TRBV11-3	TRBJ2-5	CASSLGPSEETQYF	TGTGCCAGCAGCTTGGGCCCCTCTGAAGAGACCCAGTACTTC
-	-	TRBV30	TRBJ1-5	CAWSGTDYSNQPQHF	TGTGCCTGGAGTGGGACAGATTATAGCAATCAGCCCCAGCATTTT
-	TRBD1	TRBV7-2	TRBJ2-3	CASSLDSGGGDTQYF	TGTGCCAGCAGCTTAGACTCAGGGGGTGGGGATACGCAGTATTTT
-	-	TRBV7-3	TRBJ2-1	CASSTYDGDEQFF	TGTGCCAGCAGCACCTATGACGGGGATGAGCAGTTCTTC
-	TRBD2	TRBV19	TRBJ2-2	CASSIQPLAGNTGELFF	TGTGCCAGTAGTATACAACCACTAGCGGGGAACACCGGGGAGCTGTTTTTT
-	-	TRBV27	TRBJ1-2	CAAFGGRNYGYTF	TGTGCCGCCTTTGGAGGGAGGAACTATGGCTACACCTTC
-	TRBD2	TRBV19	TRBJ2-7	CASSTTSGIFYEQYF	TGTGCCAGTAGTACGACTAGCGGGATATTCTACGAGCAGTACTTC
-	-	TRBV5-6	TRBJ1-5	CASGLAGGDQPQHF	TGTGCCAGCGGCTTGGCCGGCGGGGATCAGCCCCAGCATTTT
-	-	TRBV27	TRBJ2-6	CASSYYRVAGANVLTF	TGTGCCAGCAGTTACTACAGGGTGGCTGGGGCCAACGTCCTGACTTTC
-	TRBD2	TRBV15	TRBJ2-1	CATKTSGSPNEQFF	TGTGCCACCAAAACTAGCGGGAGTCCCAATGAGCAGTTCTTC
-	-	TRBV7-9	TRBJ2-7	CASSLVPGLTSYEQYF	TGTGCCAGCAGCTTAGTACCGGGGCTCACCTCCTACGAGCAGTACTTC
-	-	TRBV5-1	TRBJ1-1	CASSLALANTEAFF	TGCGCCAGCAGCTTGGCCCTCGCGAACACTGAAGCTTTCTTT
few	TRBD1	TRBV5-1	TRBJ1-2	CASSSGQAYGYTF	TGCGCCAGCAGCTCGGGACAGGCCTATGGCTACACCTTC
few	-	TRBV2	TRBJ1-3	CASTPGASSGNTIYF	TGTGCCAGCACCCCTGGGGCCAGCTCTGGAAACACCATATATTTT
few	-	TRBV6-1	TRBJ2-7	CASSTPGDYSYEQYF	TGTGCCAGCAGCACCCCAGGGGACTACTCCTACGAGCAGTACTTC
few	-	TRBV30	TRBJ1-3	CAWSEGSGNTIYF	TGTGCCTGGAGTGAAGGCTCTGGAAACACCATATATTTT
-	TRBD1	TRBV5-1	TRBJ1-2	CASSLQGVVDDYGYTF	TGCGCCAGCAGCTTACAGGGGGTAGTAGATGACTATGGCTACACCTTC
-	-	TRBV19	TRBJ2-1	CASSIRITHNEQFF	TGTGCCAGTAGTATCAGGATAACCCACAATGAGCAGTTCTTC
-	-	TRBV28	TRBJ2-7	CASSDLLGEQYF	TGTGCCAGCAGTGACCTGTTGGGCGAGCAGTACTTC
-	TRBD2	TRBV5-1	TRBJ2-7	CASSLDSGSHEQYF	TGCGCCAGCAGCTTGGATAGCGGGAGCCACGAGCAGTACTTC